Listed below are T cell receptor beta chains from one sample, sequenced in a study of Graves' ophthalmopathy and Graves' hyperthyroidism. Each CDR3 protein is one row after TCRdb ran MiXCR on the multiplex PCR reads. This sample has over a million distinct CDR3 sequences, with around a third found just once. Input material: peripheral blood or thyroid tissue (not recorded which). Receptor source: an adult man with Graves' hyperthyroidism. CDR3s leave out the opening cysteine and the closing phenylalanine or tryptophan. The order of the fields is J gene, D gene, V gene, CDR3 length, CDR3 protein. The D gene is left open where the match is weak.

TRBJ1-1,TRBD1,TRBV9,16,ASSGTATGASFGTEAF
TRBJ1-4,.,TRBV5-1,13,ASSLVRGTGEKLF
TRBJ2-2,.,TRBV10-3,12,AIRQTGNTGELF
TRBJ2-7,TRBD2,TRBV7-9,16,ASSLGLAGGKSPYEQY
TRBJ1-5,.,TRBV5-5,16,ASSLEDPGEAGNQPQH
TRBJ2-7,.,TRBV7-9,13,ASSLDREVLYEQY
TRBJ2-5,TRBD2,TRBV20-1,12,SAGIAGVEETQY
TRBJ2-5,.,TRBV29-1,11,SVDTGVNQPQY
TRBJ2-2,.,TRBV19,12,ASSWGQNTGELF
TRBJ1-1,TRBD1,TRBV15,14,ATSKPGGGGNTEAF
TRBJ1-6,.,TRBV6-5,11,ASGRQANSPLH
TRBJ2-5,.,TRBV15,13,ATSRDREIQETQY
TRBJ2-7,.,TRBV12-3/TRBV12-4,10,ASARGINEQY
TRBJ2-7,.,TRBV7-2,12,ASSQDGVSYEQY
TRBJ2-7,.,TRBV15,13,ATQARVASGVEQY
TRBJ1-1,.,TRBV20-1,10,SATRQGTEAF
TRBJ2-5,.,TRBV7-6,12,ASSPGGGPETQY
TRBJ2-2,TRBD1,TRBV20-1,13,SASPQGANTGELF
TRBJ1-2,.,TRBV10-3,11,AISVGTSYGYT
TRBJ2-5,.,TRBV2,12,ASRPRRLRSTQY
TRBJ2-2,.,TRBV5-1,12,ASPHRGDTGELF
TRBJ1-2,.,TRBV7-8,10,ASSPSPYGYT
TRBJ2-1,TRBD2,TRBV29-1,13,SVWTSGRAVNEQF
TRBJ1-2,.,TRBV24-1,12,ATSDLWQNYGYT
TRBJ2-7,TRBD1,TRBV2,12,ASSQQGAKSEQY
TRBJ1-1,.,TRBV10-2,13,ASSEPDSMNTEAF
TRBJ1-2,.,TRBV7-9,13,ASSLVLGVNYGYT
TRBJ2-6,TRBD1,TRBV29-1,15,SVEGDRVVSGANVLT
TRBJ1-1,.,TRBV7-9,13,ASSPSRVGDTEAF
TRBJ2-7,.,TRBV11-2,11,ASSWRTATEQY
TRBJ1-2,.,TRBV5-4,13,ASSKTPTGNYGYT
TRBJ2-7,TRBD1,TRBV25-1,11,AISRQGSHEQY
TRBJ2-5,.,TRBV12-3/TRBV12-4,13,ASSPLIGTQETQY
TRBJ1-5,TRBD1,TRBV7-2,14,ASSWEDRGDNQPQH
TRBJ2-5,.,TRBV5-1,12,ASSLSVQAETQY
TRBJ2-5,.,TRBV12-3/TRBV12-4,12,ASSPSGQTETQY
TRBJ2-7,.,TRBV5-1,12,ASSATGTSYEQY
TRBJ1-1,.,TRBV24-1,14,ATSDLDSPPGTEAF
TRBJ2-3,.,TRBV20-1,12,SAPVPGSRDTQY